This T cell receptor (beta chain) was recorded in a study of cytomegalovirus exposure and HLA in healthy donors (dated by TCRdb to the late 2010s). Regarding the research as a whole: According to an earlier analysis of 550 to 750 of the donors, about 179 million T cells yielded 90 million to 130 million unique TCR beta sequences and approximately 300 Gb of sequence data. The aim of the study was to test whether cataloging public T cell receptors could identify signatures of past pathogen exposure. A later analysis re-analyzed previously published TCR beta repertoires from hundreds of donors and added high-resolution HLA genotyping to study TCR occurrence patterns. HLA typing included class I and class II loci at four-digit resolution. The number of donors typed differed by locus, with about 629-630 for A, B, C, DRB1 and DQB1, more than 500 for DQA1, 600 to 610 for DPA1, and around 430 for DPB1. In a later genetic analysis, genome-wide SNP genotypes for about 55% of the 666 donors were used, and that subset was treated as a discovery cohort. All discovery cohort repertoires had been generated using a single sequencing platform. To predict cytomegalovirus infection status, the study brought together high-throughput TCR immunosequencing, statistical association of individual TCRs with disease status, and machine learning. Several DR-DQ haplotypes were handled as single units for association and clustering because linkage in the cohort was strong. Among the roughly 400 genotyped donors, more than 70% belonged to the genetic ancestry cluster associated with self-reported Caucasian donors. Along with the roughly 700-subject first cohort, a separate validation cohort of over a hundred different subjects was used. Across about 380 genotyped donors of the cohort, an average of about 220,000 unique TCR beta nucleotide sequences per donor were sequenced, and about a sixth of those sequences were non-productive. Alongside the repertoire data, information on donor age, sex, ethnicity and CMV serostatus was compiled. The later analysis used no new phenotypic data to find candidate immune exposures, relying instead on TCR beta sequences and their occurrence across donors. The T cell repertoires of under 700 subjects were profiled by immunosequencing and related to cytomegalovirus serostatus. An earlier analysis of around 540 of the donors applied high-throughput TCR beta sequencing to assess whether each TCR beta V gene segment acted as functional or pseudogenic. An early release that covered about 600 HLA-typed donors contained about 290 gigabases of sequencing data and about 93 million unique TCR sequences.

The paper as a whole reports these results and caveats: For the cohort, immune exposure information was limited to CMV serostatus. A cluster of highly shared sequence variants was judged likely to represent a technical artifact of the sequencing pipeline. Presence/absence analyses assumed roughly uniform sequencing depth across donors, an assumption that may not hold. Some IMGT-functional V segments, including TRBV6-2 and TRBV6-3, could not be distinguished by the 87-base-pair reads and were therefore excluded. Only TCR beta chains were sequenced in this cohort, and the absence of alpha or paired-chain data limited detectable features. When HLA alleles, especially DR and DQ, strongly co-occurred, TCR associations were difficult to assign to individual alleles. In an earlier analysis of approximately 590 of the donors, most TCR beta V segments appeared in productive rearrangements about 87% or about 30% of the time, broadly matching IMGT annotations. Most TCR sequences were seen in very few donors, while some public TCRs were found in many individuals. In vitro tests confirmed that three of the cytomegalovirus-associated TCR beta chains recognize cytomegalovirus antigens. In a later analysis, several top co-occurrence clusters were reported to appear linked to parvovirus B19, influenza, CMV and Epstein-Barr virus. In a later analysis, TCR association rates were found to vary across HLA loci, with the most associated TCRs seen for DRB1 alleles and the fewest for HLA-C alleles. Because HLA typing was unavailable for some donors at each locus, only the typed subset was used in association tests. A total of fewer than 200 TCR beta chains were listed by the study as associated with cytomegalovirus. A later genetic analysis reported fewer N-insertions in productive TCRs among donors in an Asian-associated ancestry cluster than the roughly 700-donor mean. A later analysis associated 16,951 TCR beta sequences with specific HLA alleles at a false discovery rate of 0.05. Correlated functional status among segregating V segments might be attributable to linkage disequilibrium, but an unknown experimental factor could not be ruled out. A further reported finding was that TCR beta sequences accurately predicted the HLA-A and HLA-B alleles for most subjects in the first cohort. The classifier was reported to diagnose cytomegalovirus status with high specificity and sensitivity in both the original cohort and the validation cohort. Around 16 rarely observed V segments, including chromosome 9 orphons, were excluded from the earlier analysis of several hundred of the donors because counts were too low. In a later genetic analysis, a missense DCLRE1C variant was associated with V-gene and J-gene trimming of TCR beta chains, and the association was replicated in an independent cohort. Compared with equally common non-associated chains, HLA-associated TCR beta chains in a later analysis were more clonally expanded and had lower generation probabilities. The authors suggested that the approach could potentially be extended to other disease states and immunological phenotypes. A later analysis found that most CMV-associated TCR beta chains appeared HLA-restricted, with HLA associations seemingly driven largely by CMV exposure.

Worth noting for this clone: It has no known antigen specificity. No quality values exist for individual bases; no much larger clone is one base distant.

The cohort was made up of around 720 healthy bone marrow donors. At the time of sampling, all cohort members were nominally healthy, though unrecorded immune exposures were likely present. The donor tested CMV seropositive, placing the donor among the approximately 310 seropositive members of the cohort. Every donor gave a peripheral blood sample, and the peripheral blood mononuclear cells from that sample were used for TCR beta sequencing. The Qiagen DNeasy Blood Extraction Kit was used to extract genomic DNA from the blood cell samples. Libraries were built with the immunoSEQ multiplex PCR assay. For the multiplex PCR, a mixture combining 60 forward primers for TCR Vbeta segments and 13 reverse primers for TCR Jbeta segments was used. A multiplex PCR assay on genomic DNA amplified the CDR3 region of rearranged TCR beta genes. The Illumina HiSeq System was used to sequence the amplified TCR beta libraries as 87-base-pair reads. Under the source paper's analysis protocol: Across the 670 or so repertoires, a later analysis counted approximately 75 million unique TCR beta chains, 9 million to 14 million of which were shared by at least two donors. To remove PCR and sequencing errors, raw reads were error-corrected and collapsed into unique sequences using a nearest-neighbor algorithm that merged closely related sequences. V, D and J gene segments were assigned by aligning CDR3 sequences to IMGT reference sequences. For a sequence to be retained, a match of at least six nucleotides was required to both a V gene segment and a J gene segment. Rearrangements were classified as productive when the CDR3 lacked stop codons and remained in frame with V and J, and all other rearrangements were classified as non-productive. Following IMGT convention, CDR3 was defined as the stretch from the second conserved V-encoded cysteine to the conserved J-encoded phenylalanine. In an earlier analysis of roughly 610 of the donors, sequences lacking an unambiguous match to a single V gene segment were excluded. In an earlier analysis of several hundred of the donors, V segments were called functional above 56.7% productive rearrangements and were called segregating when the between-donor standard deviation exceeded 5%. A statistical classification framework was built to diagnose cytomegalovirus status from the catalog of TCR beta chain sequences. In a later analysis, TCR nucleotide sequences were compared against IMGT/GENE-DB human TR gene sequences so that V and J genes could be assigned. The TCRdist pipeline was used in a later analysis to assign CDR3 sequences and most-parsimonious VDJ recombination scenarios. In a later analysis, each TCR beta chain was defined by its CDR3 amino acid sequence together with its V-gene family, and reads without a unique V-gene family were excluded. To address suspected cross-contamination and a sequencing artifact, a later analysis removed a few hundred highly shared, low-generation-probability nucleotide sequences. A later analysis calculated a clonal expansion index for each public chain from normalized within-repertoire ranks of inferred template counts. In a later analysis, generation probabilities were computed using a VDJ recombination model fitted to out-of-frame rearrangements, and the results were checked against IGoR. Hypergeometric tests were used in a later analysis to score TCR-TCR, TCR-HLA and TCR-CMV co-occurrence, with a repertoire-size bias correction applied to the TCR pairs. To estimate false discovery rates, a later analysis permuted the HLA or CMV assignments 20 times. In a later analysis, co-occurring TCRs were grouped with DBSCAN, and TCRdist sequence similarity was added when clustering was performed within HLA-allele-positive subsets. Co-occurrence clustering excluded repertoires with fewer than 30,000 or more than 120,000 public chains, plus five with anomalous nucleotide sharing. TCRdb mirrors the immuneACCESS table, restricted to in-frame sequences. Some clones are absent from its copies; in checked studies, under half trace to an unresolved V gene, and the reason for the others is unknown. Clonal size and the V and J genes are those of that table, whereas D and trimming came from the DNA. Present in this sample are about 120,000 clones, 80% of which were seen just once. Approximately 10% of the sample lies in the top ten.

The CDR3 sequence holds 16 residues, the cysteine and phenylalanine included. Of all the DNA, just the CDR3 is kept, 48 bases in frame from base 1. CDR1 is given as SGHDN and CDR2 as FVKESK, both from the germline V gene. V is cut by 1 base and J by 6 bases, and the space between the germline ends is 18 bases. Sequencing was performed on PBMCs. The source of this sequence is a man aged 25 to 40 in good health and CMV-seropositive. The rearranged segments are TRBV14 and TRBJ1-2, with TRBD1 as a weak D call on 6 bases. The CDR3: CASSQGIDRLTDGYTF. In nucleotides, the sequence is TGTGCCAGCAGCCAAGGGATAGACAGGTTAACTGATGGCTACACCTTC.